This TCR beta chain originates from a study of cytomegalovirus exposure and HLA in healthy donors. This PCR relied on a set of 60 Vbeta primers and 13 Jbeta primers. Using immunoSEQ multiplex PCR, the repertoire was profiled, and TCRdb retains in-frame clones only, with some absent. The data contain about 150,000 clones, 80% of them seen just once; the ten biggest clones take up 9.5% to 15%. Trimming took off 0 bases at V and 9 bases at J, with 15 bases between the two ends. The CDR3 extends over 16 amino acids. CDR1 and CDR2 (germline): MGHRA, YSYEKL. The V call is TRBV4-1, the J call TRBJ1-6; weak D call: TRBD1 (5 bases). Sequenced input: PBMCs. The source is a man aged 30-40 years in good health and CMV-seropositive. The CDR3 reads CASSQDPGLNSSPLHF. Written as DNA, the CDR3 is TGCGCCAGCAGCCAAGATCCGGGACTGAATAGTTCACCCCTCCACTTT.